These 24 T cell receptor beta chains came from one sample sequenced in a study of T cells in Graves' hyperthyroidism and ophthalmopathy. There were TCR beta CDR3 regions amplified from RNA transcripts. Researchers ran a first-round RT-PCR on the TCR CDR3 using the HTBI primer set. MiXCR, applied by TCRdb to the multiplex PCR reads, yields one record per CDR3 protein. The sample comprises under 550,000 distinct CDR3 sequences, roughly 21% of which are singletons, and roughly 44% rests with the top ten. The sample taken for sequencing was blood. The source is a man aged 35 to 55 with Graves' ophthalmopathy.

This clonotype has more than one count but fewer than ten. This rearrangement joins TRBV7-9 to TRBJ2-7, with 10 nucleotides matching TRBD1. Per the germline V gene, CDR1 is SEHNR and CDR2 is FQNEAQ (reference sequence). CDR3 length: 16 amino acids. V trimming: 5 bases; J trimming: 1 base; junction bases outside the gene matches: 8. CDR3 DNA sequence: TGTGCCAGCAGCCGGCCTGAGGACAGGGGGTCCTACGAGCAGTACTTC. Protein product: CASSRPEDRGSYEQYF. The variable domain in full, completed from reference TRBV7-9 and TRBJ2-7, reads DTGVSQNPRHKITKRGQNVTFRCDPISEHNRLYWYRQTLGQGPEFLTYFQNEAQLEKSRLLSDRFSAERPKGSFSTLEIQRTEQGDSAMYLCASSRPEDRGSYEQYFGPGTRLTVT.

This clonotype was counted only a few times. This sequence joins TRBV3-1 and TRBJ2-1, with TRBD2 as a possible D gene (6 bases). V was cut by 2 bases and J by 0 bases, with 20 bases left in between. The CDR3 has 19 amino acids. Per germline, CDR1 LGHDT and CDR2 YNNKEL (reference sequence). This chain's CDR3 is CASSQYRRVFSVSYNEQFF. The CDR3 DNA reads TGTGCCAGCAGCCAATACAGGAGGGTATTCAGTGTCTCCTACAATGAGCAGTTCTTC.

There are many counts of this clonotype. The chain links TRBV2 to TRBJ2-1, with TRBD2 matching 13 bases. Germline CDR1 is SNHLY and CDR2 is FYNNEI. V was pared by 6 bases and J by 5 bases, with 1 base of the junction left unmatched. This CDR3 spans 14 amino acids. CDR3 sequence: CASRGTSGDNEQFF. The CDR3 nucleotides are TGTGCCAGCAGGGGGACTAGCGGGGACAATGAGCAGTTCTTC.

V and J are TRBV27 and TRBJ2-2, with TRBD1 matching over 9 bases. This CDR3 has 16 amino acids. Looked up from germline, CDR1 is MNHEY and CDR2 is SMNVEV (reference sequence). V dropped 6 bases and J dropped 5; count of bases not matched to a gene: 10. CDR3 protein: CASRLPGQGLTGELFF. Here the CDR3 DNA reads TGTGCCAGCAGACTCCCGGGACAGGGCTTAACCGGGGAGCTGTTTTTT.

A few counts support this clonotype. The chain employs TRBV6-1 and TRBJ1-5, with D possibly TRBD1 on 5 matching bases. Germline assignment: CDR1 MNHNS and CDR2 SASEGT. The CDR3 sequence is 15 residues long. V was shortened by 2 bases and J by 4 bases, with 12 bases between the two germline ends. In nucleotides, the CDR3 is TGTGCCAGCAGTGAATGGCACAGGTCGAATCAGCCCCAGCATTTT. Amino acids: CASSEWHRSNQPQHF.

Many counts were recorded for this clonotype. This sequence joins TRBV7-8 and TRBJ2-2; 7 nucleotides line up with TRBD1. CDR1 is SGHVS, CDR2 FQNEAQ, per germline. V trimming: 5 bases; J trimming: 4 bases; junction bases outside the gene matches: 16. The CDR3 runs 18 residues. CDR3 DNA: TGTGCCAGCAGCCCACGGGCCCCGGGACAGTCGAGCACCGGGGAGCTGTTTTTT. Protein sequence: CASSPRAPGQSSTGELFF.

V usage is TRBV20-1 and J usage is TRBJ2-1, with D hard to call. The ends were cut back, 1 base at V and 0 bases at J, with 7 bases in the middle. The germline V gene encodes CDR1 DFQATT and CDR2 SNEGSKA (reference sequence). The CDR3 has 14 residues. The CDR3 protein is CSARGVSSYNEQFF. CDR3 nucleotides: TGCAGTGCTAGAGGGGTAAGCTCCTACAATGAGCAGTTCTTC.

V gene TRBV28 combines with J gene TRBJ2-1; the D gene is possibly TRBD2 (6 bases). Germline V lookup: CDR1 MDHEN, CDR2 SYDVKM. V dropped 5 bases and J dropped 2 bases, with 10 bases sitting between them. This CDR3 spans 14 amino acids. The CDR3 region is CASSLGSTYNEQFF. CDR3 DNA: TGTGCCAGCAGTCTCGGGAGCACCTACAATGAGCAGTTCTTC.

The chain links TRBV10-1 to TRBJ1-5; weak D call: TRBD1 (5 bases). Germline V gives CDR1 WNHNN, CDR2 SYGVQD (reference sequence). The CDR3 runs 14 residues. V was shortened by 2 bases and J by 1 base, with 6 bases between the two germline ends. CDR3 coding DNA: TGCGCCAGCAGTGAGGCAGGGAGCAATCAGCCCCAGCATTTT. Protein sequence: CASSEAGSNQPQHF.

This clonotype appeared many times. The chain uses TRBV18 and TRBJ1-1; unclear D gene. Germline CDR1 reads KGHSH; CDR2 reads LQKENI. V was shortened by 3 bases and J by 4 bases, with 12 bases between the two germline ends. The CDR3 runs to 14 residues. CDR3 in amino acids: CASSPIDGGTEAFF. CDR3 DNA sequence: TGTGCCAGCTCACCGATCGACGGTGGCACTGAAGCTTTCTTT.

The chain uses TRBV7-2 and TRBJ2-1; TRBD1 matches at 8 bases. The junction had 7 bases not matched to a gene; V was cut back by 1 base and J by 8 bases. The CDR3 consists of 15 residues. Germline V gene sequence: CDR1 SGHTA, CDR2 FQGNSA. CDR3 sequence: CASSLDRGRLDEQFF. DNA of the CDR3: TGTGCCAGCAGCTTAGACAGGGGGAGGCTTGATGAGCAGTTCTTC.

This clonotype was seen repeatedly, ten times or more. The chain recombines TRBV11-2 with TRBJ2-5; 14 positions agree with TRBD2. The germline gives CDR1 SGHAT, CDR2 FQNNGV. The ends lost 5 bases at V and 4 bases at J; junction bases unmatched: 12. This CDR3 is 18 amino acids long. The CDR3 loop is CASSPGTSGRIRGETQYF. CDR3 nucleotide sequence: TGTGCCAGCAGCCCTGGGACTAGCGGGAGAATACGGGGAGAGACCCAGTACTTC.

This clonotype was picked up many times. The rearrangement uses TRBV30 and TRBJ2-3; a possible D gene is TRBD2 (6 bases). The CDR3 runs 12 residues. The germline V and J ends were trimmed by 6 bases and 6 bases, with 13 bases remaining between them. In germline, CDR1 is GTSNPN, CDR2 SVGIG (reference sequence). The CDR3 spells CACDQRADTQYF. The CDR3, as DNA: TGTGCCTGCGATCAGCGGGCGGATACGCAGTATTTT.

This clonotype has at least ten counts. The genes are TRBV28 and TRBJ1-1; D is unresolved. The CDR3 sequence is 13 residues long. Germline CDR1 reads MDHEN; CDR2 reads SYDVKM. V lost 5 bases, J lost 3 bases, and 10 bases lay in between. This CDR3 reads CASSPTLYTEAFF. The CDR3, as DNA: TGTGCCAGCAGTCCAACCCTTTACACTGAAGCTTTCTTT.

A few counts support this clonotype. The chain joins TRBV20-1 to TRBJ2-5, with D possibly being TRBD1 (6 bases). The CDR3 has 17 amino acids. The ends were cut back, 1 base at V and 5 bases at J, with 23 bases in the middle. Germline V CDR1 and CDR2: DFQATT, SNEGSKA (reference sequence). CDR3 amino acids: CSARAPYQGQQGETQYF. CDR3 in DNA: TGCAGTGCTAGAGCCCCTTACCAGGGTCAGCAGGGGGAGACCCAGTACTTC.

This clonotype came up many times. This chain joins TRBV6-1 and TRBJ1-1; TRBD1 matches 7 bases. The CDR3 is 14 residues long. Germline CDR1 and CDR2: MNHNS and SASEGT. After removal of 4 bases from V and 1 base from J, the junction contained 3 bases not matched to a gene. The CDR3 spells CASSGRQGNTEAFF. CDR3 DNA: TGTGCCAGCAGTGGGCGACAGGGGAACACTGAAGCTTTCTTT.

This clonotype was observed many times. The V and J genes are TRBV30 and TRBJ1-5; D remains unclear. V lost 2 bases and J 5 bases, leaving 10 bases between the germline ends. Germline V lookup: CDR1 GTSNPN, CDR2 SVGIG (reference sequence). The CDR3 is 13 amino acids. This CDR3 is CAWSWGRDQPQHF. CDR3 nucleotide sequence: TGTGCCTGGAGTTGGGGTCGGGATCAGCCCCAGCATTTT.

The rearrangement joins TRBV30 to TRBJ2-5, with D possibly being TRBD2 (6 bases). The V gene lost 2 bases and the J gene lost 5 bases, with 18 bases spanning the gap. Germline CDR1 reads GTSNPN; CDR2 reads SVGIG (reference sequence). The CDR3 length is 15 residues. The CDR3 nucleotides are TGTGCCTGGAGTCTCCCGACGGGACTCTGGGAGACCCAGTACTTC. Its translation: CAWSLPTGLWETQYF.

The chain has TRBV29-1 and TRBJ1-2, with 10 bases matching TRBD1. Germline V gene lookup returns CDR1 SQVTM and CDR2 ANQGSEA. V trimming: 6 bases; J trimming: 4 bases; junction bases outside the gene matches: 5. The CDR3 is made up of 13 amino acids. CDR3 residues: CSVDRGLVYGYTF. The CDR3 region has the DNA TGCAGCGTCGACAGGGGGCTCGTCTATGGCTACACCTTC.

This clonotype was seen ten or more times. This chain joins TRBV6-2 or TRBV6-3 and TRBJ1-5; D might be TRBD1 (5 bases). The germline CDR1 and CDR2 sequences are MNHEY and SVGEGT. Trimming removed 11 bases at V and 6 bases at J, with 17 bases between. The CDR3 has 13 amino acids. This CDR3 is CAGTGGVGQPQHF. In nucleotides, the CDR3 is TGTGCCGGGACTGGCGGGGTAGGTCAGCCCCAGCATTTT.

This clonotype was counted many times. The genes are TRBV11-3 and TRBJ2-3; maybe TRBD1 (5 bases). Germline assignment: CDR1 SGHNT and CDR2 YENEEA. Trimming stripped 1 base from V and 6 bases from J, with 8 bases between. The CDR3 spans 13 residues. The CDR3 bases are TGTGCCAGCAGCTTAGGGACAATTGATACGCAGTATTTT. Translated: CASSLGTIDTQYF.

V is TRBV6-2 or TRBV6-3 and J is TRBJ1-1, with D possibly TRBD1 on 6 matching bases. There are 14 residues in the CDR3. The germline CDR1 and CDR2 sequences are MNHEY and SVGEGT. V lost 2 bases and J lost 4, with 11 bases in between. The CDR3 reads CASSYGQGTTEAFF. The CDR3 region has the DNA TGTGCCAGCAGTTACGGCCAGGGGACCACTGAAGCTTTCTTT.

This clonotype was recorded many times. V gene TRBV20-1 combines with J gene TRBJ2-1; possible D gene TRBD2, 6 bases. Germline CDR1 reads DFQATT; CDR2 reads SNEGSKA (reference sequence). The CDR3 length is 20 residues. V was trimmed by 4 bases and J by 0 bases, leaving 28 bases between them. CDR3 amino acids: CSAIGRGLNGIFSSYNEQFF. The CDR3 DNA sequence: TGCAGTGCTATAGGCCGGGGACTGAATGGGATCTTCAGCTCCTACAATGAGCAGTTCTTC.

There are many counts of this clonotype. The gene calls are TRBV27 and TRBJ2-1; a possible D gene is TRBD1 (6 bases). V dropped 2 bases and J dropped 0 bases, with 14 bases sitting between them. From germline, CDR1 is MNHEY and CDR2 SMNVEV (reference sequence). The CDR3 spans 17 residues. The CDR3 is CASSLPTGSSSYNEQFF. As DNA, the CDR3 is TGTGCCAGCAGTTTACCGACAGGCTCAAGCTCCTACAATGAGCAGTTCTTC.